This T cell receptor (beta chain) appears in the sequencing data of a study of TIL therapy for anti-PD-1-resistant metastatic lung cancer. Study-wide background: Median patient age was around 50, ranging 38-75 years. Study-level findings and limits: After infusion, TIL clonotypes partly replaced peripheral T cells and declined over months.

In regard to this clone: Its antigen is as yet unknown.

The junction had 3 bases not matched to a gene; V was cut back by 5 bases and J by 5 bases. This CDR3 has 12 amino acids. Looked up from germline, CDR1 is PRHDT and CDR2 is FYEKMQ (reference sequence). The libraries were made with immunoSEQ v3. Each library reached some 2.1 million read pairs, or roughly 4.5-6.5 million at deep level. This table comes from immunoSEQ multiplex PCR, and its TCRdb copy is limited to in-frame clones, with some not included. The sample lists about 57,000 clones, 70% to 85% occurring once. Stated time point: pre-treatment sample, taken before nivolumab and TIL therapy. Stage 4 NSCLC adults joined between late 2017 and 2020.

This receptor was identified in a woman aged 30 to 85 with non-small cell lung cancer. This chain uses TRBV13 with TRBJ2-7; 7 bases agree with TRBD1. The source material was blood, sampled at baseline. The CDR3 DNA sequence: TGTGCCAGCAGCAGAACAGGGGACGAGCAGTACTTC. Translation: CASSRTGDEQYF.